This T cell receptor (beta chain) was identified in a study of T-cell reconstitution after alpha-beta-depleted transplantation in children. Study-level results: High day-60 TCRbeta diversity in some patients came from surviving recipient T cells and thymic progenitors.

Unique molecular identifiers were incorporated when the TCRbeta library was constructed. TCRdb processed the PCR reads anew with MiXCR; each CDR3 protein has one entry. The table lists some 600,000 distinct CDR3 sequences, roughly 13% of them singletons. V gave up 1 base and J gave up 7 bases, with 4 bases separating them. CDR3 length: 11 residues. Germline V gives CDR1 LGHDT, CDR2 YNNKEL (reference sequence). A remark on this clonotype: Its antigen is undetermined.

This receptor was identified in a male patient aged 5 to 17 who had a stem cell transplant for acute myeloid leukemia, so the T cells may come from the graft donor. The V and J genes are TRBV3-1 and TRBJ2-5, with D unclear. The input for sequencing was PBMCs, mostly from graft donor cells, taken 360 days after TCRalphabeta/CD19-depleted stem cell transplant. CDR3: CASSQVGTQYF. CDR3 bases: TGTGCCAGCAGCCAAGTAGGGACCCAGTACTTC.